This TCR beta chain comes out of a study of beta chain features in type 1 diabetes. Per germline, CDR1 ENHRY and CDR2 SYGVKD. CDR3 size: 13 residues. With V trimmed by 6 bases and J by 4 bases, 5 bases remained unmatched. Sequencing targeted expressed TCRB transcripts, as all isolated RNA had been reverse transcribed. Profiled with immunoSEQ multiplex PCR; TCRdb holds only in-frame clones, not every one. The data hold just over 450,000 clones, with 25% to 35% observed a single time. This TCR derives from a man aged 18 to 30 in good health. What was sequenced was naive CD4+ T cells from blood. This chain joins TRBV10-3 and TRBJ1-2; 7 bases line up with TRBD1. CDR3 loop: CAIRLGGSYGYTF. As DNA, the CDR3 is TGTGCCATCAGATTAGGGGGCAGCTATGGCTACACCTTC.